This TCR beta chain was sequenced for a study of shared clonotypes between healthy human individuals. The V gene's germline CDR1 is LNHDA and CDR2 SQIVND (reference sequence). CDR3 length: 15 amino acids. With 4 bases removed from V and 4 bases from J, the gap between germline ends came to 14 bases. The table came from immunoSEQ multiplex PCR; TCRdb's copy has only in-frame clones and leaves some out. The table shows about 2 million clones, with roughly 94% occurring only once. The chain employs TRBV19 and TRBJ1-5; D may be TRBD1 (5 bases). The sequencing input was naive CD4+ T cells sorted from blood. Subset noted: CD45RA+ positively selected. The clonotype was recovered from a man younger than 35 in good health. The CDR3 nucleotides are TGTGCCAGTAGTACGCTTATGGGGGATAATCAGCCCCAGCATTTT. This sequence encodes CASSTLMGDNQPQHF.